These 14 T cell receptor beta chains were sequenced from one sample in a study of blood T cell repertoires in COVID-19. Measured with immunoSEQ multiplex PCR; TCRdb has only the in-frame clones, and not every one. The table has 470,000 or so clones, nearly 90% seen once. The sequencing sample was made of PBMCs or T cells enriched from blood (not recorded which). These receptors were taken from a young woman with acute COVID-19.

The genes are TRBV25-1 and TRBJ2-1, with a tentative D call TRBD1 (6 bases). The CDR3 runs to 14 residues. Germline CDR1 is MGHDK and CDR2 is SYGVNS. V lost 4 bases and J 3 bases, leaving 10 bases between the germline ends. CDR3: CASSGQGLYNEQFF. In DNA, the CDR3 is TGTGCCAGCAGTGGGCAGGGGCTCTACAATGAGCAGTTCTTC.

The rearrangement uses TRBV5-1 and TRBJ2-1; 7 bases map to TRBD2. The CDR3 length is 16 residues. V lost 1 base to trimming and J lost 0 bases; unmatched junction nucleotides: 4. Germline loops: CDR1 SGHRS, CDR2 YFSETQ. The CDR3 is CASSLYGGSSYNEQFF. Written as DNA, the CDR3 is TGCGCCAGCAGCTTGTACGGGGGGAGCTCCTACAATGAGCAGTTCTTC.

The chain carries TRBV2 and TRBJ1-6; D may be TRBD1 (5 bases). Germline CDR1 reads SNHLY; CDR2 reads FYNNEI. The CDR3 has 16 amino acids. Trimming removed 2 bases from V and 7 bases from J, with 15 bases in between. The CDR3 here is CASSETSAGVNSPLHF. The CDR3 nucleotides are TGTGCCAGCAGTGAAACGTCAGCGGGGGTGAATTCACCCCTCCACTTT.

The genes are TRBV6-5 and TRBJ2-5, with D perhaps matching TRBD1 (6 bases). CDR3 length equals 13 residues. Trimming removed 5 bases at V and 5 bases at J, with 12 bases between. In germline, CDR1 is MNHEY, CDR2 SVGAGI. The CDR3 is CASSPRGWETQYF. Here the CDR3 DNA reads TGTGCCAGCAGTCCCAGGGGATGGGAGACCCAGTACTTC.

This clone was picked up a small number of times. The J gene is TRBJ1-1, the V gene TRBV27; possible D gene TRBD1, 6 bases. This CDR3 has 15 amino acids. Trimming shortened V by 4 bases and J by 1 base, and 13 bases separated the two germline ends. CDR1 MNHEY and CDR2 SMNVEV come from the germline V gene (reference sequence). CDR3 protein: CASSYRAGGNTEAFF. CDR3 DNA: TGTGCCAGCAGTTACAGGGCGGGTGGGAACACTGAAGCTTTCTTT.

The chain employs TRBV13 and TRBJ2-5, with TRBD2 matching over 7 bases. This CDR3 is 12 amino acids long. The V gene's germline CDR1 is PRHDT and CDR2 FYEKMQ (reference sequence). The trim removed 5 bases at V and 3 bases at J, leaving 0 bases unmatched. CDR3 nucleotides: TGTGCCAGCAGCCTAGCGGAAGAGACCCAGTACTTC. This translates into CASSLAEETQYF.

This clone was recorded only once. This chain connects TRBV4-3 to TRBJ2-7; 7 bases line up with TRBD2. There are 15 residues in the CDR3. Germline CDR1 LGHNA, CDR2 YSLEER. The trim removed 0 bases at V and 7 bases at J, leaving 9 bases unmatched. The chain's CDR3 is CASSQDGGFEREQYF. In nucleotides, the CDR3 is TGCGCCAGCAGCCAAGACGGGGGGTTCGAACGGGAGCAGTACTTC.

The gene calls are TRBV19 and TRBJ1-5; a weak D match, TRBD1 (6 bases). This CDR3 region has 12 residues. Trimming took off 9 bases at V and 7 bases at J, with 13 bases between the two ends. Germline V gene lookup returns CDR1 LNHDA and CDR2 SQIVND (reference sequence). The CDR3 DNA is TGTGCCAGCACAGGGAGGGGACAGCCCCAGCATTTT. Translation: CASTGRGQPQHF. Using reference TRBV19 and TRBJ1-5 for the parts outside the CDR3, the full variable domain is DGGITQSPKYLFRKEGQNVTLSCEQNLNHDAMYWYRQDPGQGLRLIYYSQIVNDFQKGDIAEGYSVSREKKESFPLTVTSAQKNPTAFYLCASTGRGQPQHFGDGTRLSIL.

The CDR3: CASSLETGRWEQYF. CDR3 in DNA: TGTGCCAGCAGCTTGGAGACAGGGCGGTGGGAGCAGTACTTC. The gene calls are TRBV5-5 and TRBJ2-7; TRBD1 aligns across 7 bases. The CDR3 runs 14 residues. CDR1 is SGHKS and CDR2 is YYEKEE in the germline V gene (reference sequence). J lost 7 bases, V lost 0 bases, and 7 bases had no gene match. Using reference TRBV5-5 and TRBJ2-7 for the parts outside the CDR3, the full variable domain is DAGVTQSPTHLIKTRGQQVTLRCSPISGHKSVSWYQQVLGQGPQFIFQYYEKEERGRGNFPDRFSARQFPNYSSELNVNALLLGDSALYLCASSLETGRWEQYFGPGTRLTVT.

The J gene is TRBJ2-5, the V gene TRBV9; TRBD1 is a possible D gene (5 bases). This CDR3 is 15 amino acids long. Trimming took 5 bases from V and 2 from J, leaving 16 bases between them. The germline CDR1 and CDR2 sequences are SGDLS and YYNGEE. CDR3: CASSPGQGRQETQYF. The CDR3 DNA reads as TGTGCCAGCAGTCCTGGGCAGGGTCGGCAAGAGACCCAGTACTTC. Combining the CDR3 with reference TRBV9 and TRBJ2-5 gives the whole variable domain DSGVTQTPKHLITATGQRVTLRCSPRSGDLSVYWYQQSLDQGLQFLIQYYNGEERAKGNILERFSAQQFPDLHSELNLSSLELGDSALYFCASSPGQGRQETQYFGPGTRLLVL.

CDR3 protein: CARSFGLAGGSYEQYF. The DNA for the CDR3 is TGTGCCAGAAGCTTTGGACTAGCGGGAGGATCCTACGAGCAGTACTTC. V and J are TRBV5-3 and TRBJ2-7; 14 bases are shared with TRBD2. TRBV5-3 has ORF status, its function being uncertain. V lost 2 bases to trimming and J lost 1 base; unmatched junction nucleotides: 2. The CDR3 runs 16 residues.

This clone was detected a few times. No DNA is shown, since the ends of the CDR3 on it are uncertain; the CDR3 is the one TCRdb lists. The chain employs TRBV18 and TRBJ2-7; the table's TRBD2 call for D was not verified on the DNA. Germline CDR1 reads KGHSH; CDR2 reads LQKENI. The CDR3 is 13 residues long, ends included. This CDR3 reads CASFGPGDYEQYF.

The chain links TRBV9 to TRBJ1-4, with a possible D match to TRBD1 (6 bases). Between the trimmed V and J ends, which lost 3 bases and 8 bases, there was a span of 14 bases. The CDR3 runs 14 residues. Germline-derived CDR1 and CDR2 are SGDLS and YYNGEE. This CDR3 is CASSESQGREKLFF. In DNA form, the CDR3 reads TGTGCCAGCAGCGAATCCCAGGGGCGGGAAAAACTGTTTTTT.

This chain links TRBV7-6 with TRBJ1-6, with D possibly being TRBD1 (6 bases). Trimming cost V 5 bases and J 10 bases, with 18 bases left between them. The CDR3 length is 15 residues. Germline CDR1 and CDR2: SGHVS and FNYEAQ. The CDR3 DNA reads TGTGCCAGCAGCCCTTCCCAGGGGAGCAACTCACCCCTCCACTTT. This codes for CASSPSQGSNSPLHF.